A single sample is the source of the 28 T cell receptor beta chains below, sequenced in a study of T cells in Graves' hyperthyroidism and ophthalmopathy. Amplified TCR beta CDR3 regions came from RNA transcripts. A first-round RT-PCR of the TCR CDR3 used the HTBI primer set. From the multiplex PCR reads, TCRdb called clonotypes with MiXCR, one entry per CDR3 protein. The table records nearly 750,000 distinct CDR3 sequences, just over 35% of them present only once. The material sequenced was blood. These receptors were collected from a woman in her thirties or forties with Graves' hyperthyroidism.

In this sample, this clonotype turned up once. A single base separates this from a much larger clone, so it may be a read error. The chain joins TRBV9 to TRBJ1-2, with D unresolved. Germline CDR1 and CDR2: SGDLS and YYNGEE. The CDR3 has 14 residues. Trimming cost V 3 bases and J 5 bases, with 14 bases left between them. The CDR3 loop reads CASSARGATYGYTF. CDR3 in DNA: TGTGCCAGCAGCGCCCGGGGAGCGACATATGGCTACACCTTC.

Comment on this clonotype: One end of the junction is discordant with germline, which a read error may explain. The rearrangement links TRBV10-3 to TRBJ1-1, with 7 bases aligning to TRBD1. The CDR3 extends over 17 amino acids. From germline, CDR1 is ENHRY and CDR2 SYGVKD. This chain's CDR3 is CASSEREITGVATEAFF. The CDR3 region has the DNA TGTGCCAGCAGTGAAAGAGAGATTACAGGGGTCGCCACTGAAGCTTTCTTT.

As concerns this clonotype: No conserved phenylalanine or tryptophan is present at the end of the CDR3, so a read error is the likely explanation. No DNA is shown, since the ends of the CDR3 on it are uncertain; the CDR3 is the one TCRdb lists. The CDR3 region is CASSPSDASS. This rearrangement joins TRBV5-6 to TRBJ1-1. Termini included, the CDR3 measures 10 amino acids. The germline V gene has CDR1 SGHDT and CDR2 YYEEEE.

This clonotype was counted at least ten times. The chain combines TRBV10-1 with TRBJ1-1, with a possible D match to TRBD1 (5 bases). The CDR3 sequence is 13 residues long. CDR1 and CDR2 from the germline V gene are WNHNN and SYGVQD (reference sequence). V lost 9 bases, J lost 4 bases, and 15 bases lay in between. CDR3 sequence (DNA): TGCGCCAGTCCCAGGGATACGGGCACTGAAGCTTTCTTT. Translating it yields CASPRDTGTEAFF.

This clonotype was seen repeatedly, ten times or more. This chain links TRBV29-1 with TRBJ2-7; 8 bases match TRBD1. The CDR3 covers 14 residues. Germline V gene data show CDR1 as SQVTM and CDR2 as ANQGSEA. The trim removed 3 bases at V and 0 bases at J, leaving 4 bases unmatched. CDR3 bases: TGCAGCGTTGAGACAGGGGCCAACTCCTACGAGCAGTACTTC. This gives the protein CSVETGANSYEQYF.

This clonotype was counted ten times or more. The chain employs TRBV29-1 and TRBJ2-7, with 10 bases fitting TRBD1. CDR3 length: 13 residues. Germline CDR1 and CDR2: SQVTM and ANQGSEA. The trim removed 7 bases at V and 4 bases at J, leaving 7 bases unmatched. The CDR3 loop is CSGRQGAHYEQYF. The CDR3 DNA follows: TGCAGCGGTCGACAGGGGGCCCATTACGAGCAGTACTTC.

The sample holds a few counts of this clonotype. CDR3 region: CASSTNPGNTIYF. CDR3 nucleotide sequence: TGTGCCAGCAGCACCAATCCTGGAAACACCATATATTTT. V gene TRBV13 combines with J gene TRBJ1-3, with unresolved D. V dropped 5 bases and J dropped 2 bases, with 7 bases sitting between them. Per germline, CDR1 PRHDT and CDR2 FYEKMQ (reference sequence). This CDR3 spans 13 amino acids.

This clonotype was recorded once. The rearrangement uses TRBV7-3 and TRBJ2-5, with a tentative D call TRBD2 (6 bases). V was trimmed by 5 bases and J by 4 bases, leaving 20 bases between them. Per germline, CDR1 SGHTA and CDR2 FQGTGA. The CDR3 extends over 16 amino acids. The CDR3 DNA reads TGTGCCAGCAGCCAAGAACGGTCTAGCGAACTAGAGACCCAGTACTTC. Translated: CASSQERSSELETQYF. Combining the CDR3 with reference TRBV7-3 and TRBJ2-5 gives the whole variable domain GAGVSQTPSNKVTEKGKYVELRCDPISGHTALYWYRQSLGQGPEFLIYFQGTGAADDSGLPNDRFFAVRPEGSVSTLKIQRTERGDSAVYLCASSQERSSELETQYFGPGTRLLVL.

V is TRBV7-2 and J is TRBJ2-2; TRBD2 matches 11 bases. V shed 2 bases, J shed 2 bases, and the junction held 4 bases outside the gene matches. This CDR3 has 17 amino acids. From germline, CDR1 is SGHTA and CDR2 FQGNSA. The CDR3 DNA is TGTGCCAGCAGCTTATGGCTAGCGGGGGGAAACACCGGGGAGCTGTTTTTT. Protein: CASSLWLAGGNTGELFF.

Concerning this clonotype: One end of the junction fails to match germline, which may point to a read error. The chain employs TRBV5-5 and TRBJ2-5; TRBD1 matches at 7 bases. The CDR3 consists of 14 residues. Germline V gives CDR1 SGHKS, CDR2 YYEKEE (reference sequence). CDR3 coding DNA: TGCGCCAGCGGCCCGACAGGGCCCCAAGAGACCCAGTACTTC. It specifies CASGPTGPQETQYF.

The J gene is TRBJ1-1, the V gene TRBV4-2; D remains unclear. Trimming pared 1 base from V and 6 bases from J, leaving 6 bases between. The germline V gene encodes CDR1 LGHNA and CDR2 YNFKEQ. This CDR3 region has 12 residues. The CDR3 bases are TGTGCCAGCAGCCAAGGGTTGGCTGAAGCTTTCTTT. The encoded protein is CASSQGLAEAFF.

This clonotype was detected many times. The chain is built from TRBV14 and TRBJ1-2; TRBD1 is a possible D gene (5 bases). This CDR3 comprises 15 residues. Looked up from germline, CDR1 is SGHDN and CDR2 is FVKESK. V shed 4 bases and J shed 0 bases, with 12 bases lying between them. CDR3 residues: CASSLRTTANYGYTF. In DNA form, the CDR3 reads TGTGCCAGCAGCCTTAGGACGACAGCTAACTATGGCTACACCTTC.

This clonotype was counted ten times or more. The CDR3 DNA sequence: TGTGCCAGCAGTTCAAAAGGACAGGGGGCGGATTCACCCCTCCACTTT. Encoded protein: CASSSKGQGADSPLHF. This rearrangement joins TRBV6-5 to TRBJ1-6, with 11 bases lining up with TRBD1. The CDR3 contains 16 residues. The trim removed 4 bases at V and 8 bases at J, leaving 7 bases unmatched. In germline, CDR1 is MNHEY, CDR2 SVGAGI.

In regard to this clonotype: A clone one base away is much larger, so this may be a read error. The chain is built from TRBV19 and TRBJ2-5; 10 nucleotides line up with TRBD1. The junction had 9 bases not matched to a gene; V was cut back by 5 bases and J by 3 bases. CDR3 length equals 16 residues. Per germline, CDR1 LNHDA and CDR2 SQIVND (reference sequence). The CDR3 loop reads CASSVPAGTGEETQYF. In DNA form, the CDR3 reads TGTGCCAGTAGTGTCCCGGCCGGGACAGGGGAAGAGACCCAGTACTTC.

The CDR3 spells CASSLEASGGPYEQYF. In DNA form, the CDR3 reads TGTGCCAGCAGCTTAGAGGCTAGCGGGGGGCCCTACGAGCAGTACTTC. The rearrangement joins TRBV7-8 to TRBJ2-7; 11 bases fit TRBD2. The germline CDR1 and CDR2 sequences are SGHVS and FQNEAQ. V shed 1 base and J 2 bases; nucleotides not matched to a gene: 4. This CDR3 region has 16 residues.

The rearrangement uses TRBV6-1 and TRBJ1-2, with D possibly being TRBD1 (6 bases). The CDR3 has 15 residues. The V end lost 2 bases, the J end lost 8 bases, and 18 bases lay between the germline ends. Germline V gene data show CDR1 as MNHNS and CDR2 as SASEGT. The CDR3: CASSELDGTPLGYTF. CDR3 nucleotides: TGTGCCAGCAGTGAACTTGATGGGACACCTTTGGGCTACACCTTC.

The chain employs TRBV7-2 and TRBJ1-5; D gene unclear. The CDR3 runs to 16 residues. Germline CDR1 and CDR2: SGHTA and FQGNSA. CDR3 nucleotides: TGTGCTAGAGGTGCAGAGGTTGTACCTAGCAATCAGCCCCAGCATTTT. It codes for CARGAEVVPSNQPQHF.

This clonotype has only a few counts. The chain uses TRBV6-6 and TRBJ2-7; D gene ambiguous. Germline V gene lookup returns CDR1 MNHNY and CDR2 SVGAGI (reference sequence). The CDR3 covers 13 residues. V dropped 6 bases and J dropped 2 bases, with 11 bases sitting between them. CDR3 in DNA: TGTGCCAGCAGCGTCGGGTCTACCTACGAGCAGTACTTC. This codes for CASSVGSTYEQYF.

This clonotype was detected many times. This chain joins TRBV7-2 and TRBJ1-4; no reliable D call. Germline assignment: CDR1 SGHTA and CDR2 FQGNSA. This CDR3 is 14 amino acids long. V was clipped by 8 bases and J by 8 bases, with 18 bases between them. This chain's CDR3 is CASSLLGSSEKLFF. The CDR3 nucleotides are TGTGCCAGCTCACTACTGGGCAGTTCCGAAAAACTGTTTTTT. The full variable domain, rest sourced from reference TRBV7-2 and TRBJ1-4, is GAGVSQSPSNKVTEKGKDVELRCDPISGHTALYWYRQSLGQGLEFLIYFQGNSAPDKSGLPSDRFSAERTGGSVSTLTIQRTQQEDSAVYLCASSLLGSSEKLFFGSGTQLSVL.

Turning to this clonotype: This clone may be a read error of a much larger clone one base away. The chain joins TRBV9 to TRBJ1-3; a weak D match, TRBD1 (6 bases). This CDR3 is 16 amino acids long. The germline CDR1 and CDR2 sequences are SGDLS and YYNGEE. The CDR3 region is CASSYRAGASGNTICF. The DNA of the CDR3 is TGTGCCAGCAGTTACAGGGCAGGAGCCTCTGGAAACACCATATGTTTT. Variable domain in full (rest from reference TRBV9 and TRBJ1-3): DSGVTQTPKHLITATGQRVTLRCSPRSGDLSVYWYQQSLDQGLQFLIQYYNGEERAKGNILERFSAQQFPDLHSELNLSSLELGDSALYFCASSYRAGASGNTICFGEGSWLTVV.

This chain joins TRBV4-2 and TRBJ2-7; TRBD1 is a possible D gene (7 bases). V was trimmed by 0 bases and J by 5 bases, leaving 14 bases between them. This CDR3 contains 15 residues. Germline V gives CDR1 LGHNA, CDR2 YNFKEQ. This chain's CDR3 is CASSQEEGAYNEQYF. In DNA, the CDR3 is TGTGCCAGCAGCCAAGAGGAGGGGGCGTATAACGAGCAGTACTTC.

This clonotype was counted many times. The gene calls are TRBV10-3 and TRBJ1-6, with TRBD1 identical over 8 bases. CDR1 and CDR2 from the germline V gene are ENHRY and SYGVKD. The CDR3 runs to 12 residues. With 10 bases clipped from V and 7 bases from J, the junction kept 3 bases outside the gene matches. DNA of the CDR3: TGTGCCACCCGGACAGGGAATTCACCCCTCCACTTT. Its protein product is CATRTGNSPLHF.

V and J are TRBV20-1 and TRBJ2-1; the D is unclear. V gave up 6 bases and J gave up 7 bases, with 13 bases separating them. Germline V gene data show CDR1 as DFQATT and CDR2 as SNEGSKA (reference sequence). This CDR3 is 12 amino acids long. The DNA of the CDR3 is TGCAGTGCCCTTACCTTCAGTAATGAGCAGTTCTTC. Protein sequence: CSALTFSNEQFF.

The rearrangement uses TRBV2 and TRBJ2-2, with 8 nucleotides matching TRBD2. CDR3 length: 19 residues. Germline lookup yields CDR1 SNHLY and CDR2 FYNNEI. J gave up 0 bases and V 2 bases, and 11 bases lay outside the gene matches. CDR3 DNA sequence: TGTGCCAGCAGTGAAATTGGGACGGGACTAGGGGCGAACACCGGGGAGCTGTTTTTT. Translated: CASSEIGTGLGANTGELFF.

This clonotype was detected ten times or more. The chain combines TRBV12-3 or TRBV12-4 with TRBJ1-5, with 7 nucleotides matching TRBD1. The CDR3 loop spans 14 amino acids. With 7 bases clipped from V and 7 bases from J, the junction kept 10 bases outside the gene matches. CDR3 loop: CASTIQGRDQPQHF. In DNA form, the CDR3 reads TGTGCCAGCACCATACAGGGGCGAGACCAGCCCCAGCATTTT.

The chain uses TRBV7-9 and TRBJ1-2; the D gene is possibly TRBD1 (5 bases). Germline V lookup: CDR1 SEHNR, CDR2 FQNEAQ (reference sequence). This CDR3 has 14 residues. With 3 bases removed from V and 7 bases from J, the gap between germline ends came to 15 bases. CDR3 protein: CASSLGPMGPGYTF. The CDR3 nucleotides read TGTGCCAGCAGCTTGGGGCCTATGGGGCCTGGCTACACCTTC.

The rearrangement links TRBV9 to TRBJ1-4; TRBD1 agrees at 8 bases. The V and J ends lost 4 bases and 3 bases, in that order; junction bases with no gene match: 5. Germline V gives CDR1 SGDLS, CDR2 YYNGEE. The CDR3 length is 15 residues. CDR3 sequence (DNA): TGTGCCAGCAGCCCTACAGGGGGACCTAATGAAAAACTGTTTTTT. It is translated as CASSPTGGPNEKLFF. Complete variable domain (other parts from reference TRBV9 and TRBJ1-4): DSGVTQTPKHLITATGQRVTLRCSPRSGDLSVYWYQQSLDQGLQFLIQYYNGEERAKGNILERFSAQQFPDLHSELNLSSLELGDSALYFCASSPTGGPNEKLFFGSGTQLSVL.

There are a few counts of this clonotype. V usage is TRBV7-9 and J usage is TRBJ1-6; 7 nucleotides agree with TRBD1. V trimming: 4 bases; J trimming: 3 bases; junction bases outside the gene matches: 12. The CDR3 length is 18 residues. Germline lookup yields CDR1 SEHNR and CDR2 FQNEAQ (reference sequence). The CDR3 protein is CASSSRDSRGFYNSPLHF. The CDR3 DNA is TGTGCCAGCAGCTCCAGGGACAGTCGAGGGTTCTATAATTCACCCCTCCACTTT.